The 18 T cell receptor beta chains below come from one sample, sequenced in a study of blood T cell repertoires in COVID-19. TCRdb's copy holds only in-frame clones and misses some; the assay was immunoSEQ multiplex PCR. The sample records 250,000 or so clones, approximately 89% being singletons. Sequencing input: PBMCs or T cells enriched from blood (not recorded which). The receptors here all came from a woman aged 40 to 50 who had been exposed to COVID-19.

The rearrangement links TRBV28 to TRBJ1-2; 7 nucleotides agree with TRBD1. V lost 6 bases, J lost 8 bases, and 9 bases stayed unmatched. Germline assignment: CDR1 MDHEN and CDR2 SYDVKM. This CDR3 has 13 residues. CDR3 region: CASSLGQRLGYTF. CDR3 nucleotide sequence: TGTGCCAGCAGCTTGGGACAGAGGCTCGGCTACACCTTC.

The CDR3 DNA follows: TGTGCCAGCAGCCCCGACAGGGGCGGAATCACTGAAGCTTTCTTT. This sequence encodes CASSPDRGGITEAFF. V and J are TRBV28 and TRBJ1-1; 8 bases map to TRBD1. Germline assignment: CDR1 MDHEN and CDR2 SYDVKM. The CDR3 extends over 15 amino acids. The trim removed 6 bases at V and 4 bases at J, leaving 10 bases unmatched.

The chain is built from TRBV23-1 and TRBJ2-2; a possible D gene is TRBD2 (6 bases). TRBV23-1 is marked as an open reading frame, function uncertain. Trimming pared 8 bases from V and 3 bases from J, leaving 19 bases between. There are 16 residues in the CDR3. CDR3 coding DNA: TGCGCCAGCGGGAATGACCGGGACTTTGACACCGGGGAGCTGTTTTTT. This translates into CASGNDRDFDTGELFF.

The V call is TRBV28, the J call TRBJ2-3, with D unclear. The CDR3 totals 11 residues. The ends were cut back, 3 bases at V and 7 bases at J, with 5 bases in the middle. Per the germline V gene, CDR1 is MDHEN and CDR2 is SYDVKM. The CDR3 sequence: CASSFLYTQYF. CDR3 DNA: TGTGCCAGCAGTTTCCTCTATACGCAGTATTTT.

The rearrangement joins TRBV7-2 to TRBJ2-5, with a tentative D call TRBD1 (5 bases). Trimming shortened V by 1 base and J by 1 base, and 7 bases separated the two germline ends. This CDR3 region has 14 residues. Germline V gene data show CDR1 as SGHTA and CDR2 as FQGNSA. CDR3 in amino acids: CASSLGGSQETQYF. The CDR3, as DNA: TGTGCCAGCAGCTTAGGGGGCAGCCAAGAGACCCAGTACTTC. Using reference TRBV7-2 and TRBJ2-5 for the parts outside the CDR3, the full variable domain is GAGVSQSPSNKVTEKGKDVELRCDPISGHTALYWYRQSLGQGLEFLIYFQGNSAPDKSGLPSDRFSAERTGGSVSTLTIQRTQQEDSAVYLCASSLGGSQETQYFGPGTRLLVL.

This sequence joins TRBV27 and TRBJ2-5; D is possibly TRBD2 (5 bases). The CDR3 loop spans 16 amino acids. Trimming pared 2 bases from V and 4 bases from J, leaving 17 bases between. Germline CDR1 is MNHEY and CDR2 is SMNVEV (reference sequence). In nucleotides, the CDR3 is TGTGCCAGCAGTTTAATGCTAGCCGGAGTCCGAGAGACCCAGTACTTC. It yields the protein CASSLMLAGVRETQYF.

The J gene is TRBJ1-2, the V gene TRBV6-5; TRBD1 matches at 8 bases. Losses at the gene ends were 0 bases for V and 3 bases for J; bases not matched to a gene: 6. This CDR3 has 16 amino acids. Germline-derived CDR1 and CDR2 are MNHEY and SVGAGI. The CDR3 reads CASSYSRQGADYGYTF. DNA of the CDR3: TGTGCCAGCAGTTACTCTAGGCAGGGGGCGGACTATGGCTACACCTTC.

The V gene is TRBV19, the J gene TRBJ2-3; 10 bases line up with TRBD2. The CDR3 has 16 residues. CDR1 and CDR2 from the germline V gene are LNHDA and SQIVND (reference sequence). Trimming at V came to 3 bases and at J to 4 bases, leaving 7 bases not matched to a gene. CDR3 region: CASSILAGVGADTQYF. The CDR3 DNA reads TGTGCCAGTAGTATCCTAGCGGGAGTTGGTGCAGATACGCAGTATTTT.

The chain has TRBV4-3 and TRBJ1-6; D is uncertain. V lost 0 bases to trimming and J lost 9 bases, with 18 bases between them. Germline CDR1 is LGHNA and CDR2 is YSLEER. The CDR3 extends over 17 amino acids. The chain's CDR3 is CASSQDLTSGMGSPLHF. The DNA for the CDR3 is TGCGCCAGCAGCCAAGATCTGACCTCGGGAATGGGTTCACCCCTCCACTTT.

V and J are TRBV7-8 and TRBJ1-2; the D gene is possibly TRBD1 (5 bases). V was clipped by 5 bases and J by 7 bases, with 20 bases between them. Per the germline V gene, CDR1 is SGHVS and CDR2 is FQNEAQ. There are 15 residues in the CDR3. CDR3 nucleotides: TGTGCCAGCAGCCACATAAGAGCGGGGCGTGGTGGCTACACCTTC. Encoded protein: CASSHIRAGRGGYTF. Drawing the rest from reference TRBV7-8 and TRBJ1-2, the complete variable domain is GAGVSQSPRYKVAKRGQDVALRCDPISGHVSLFWYQQALGQGPEFLTYFQNEAQLDKSGLPSDRFFAERPEGSVSTLKIQRTQQEDSAVYLCASSHIRAGRGGYTFGSGTRLTVV.

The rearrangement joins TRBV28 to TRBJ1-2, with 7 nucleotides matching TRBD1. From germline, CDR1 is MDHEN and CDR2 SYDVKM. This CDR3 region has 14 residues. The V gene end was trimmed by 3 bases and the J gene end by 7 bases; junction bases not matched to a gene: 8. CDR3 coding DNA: TGTGCCAGCAGTTTTTCAGACAGGGCGGGTGGCTACACCTTC. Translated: CASSFSDRAGGYTF.

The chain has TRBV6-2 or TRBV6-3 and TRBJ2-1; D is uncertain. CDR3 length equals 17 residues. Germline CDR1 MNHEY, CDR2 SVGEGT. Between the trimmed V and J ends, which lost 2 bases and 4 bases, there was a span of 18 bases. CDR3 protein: CASSYASRVIGYNEQFF. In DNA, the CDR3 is TGTGCCAGCAGTTACGCGTCTAGAGTGATCGGGTACAATGAGCAGTTCTTC.

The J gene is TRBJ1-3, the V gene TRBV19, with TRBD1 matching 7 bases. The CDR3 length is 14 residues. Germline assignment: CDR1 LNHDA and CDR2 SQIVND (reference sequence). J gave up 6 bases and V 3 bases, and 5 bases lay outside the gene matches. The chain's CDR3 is CASSITGTENTIYF. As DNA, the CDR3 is TGTGCCAGTAGTATCACAGGGACAGAAAACACCATATATTTT. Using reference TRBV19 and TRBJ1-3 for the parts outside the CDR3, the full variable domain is DGGITQSPKYLFRKEGQNVTLSCEQNLNHDAMYWYRQDPGQGLRLIYYSQIVNDFQKGDIAEGYSVSREKKESFPLTVTSAQKNPTAFYLCASSITGTENTIYFGEGSWLTVV.

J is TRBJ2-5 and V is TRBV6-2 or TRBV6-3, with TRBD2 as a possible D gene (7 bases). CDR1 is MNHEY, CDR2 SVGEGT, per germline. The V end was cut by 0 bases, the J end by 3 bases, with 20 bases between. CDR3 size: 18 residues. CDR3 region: CASSYSTWGGHHKETQYF. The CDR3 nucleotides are TGTGCCAGCAGTTACTCGACGTGGGGGGGCCACCATAAAGAGACCCAGTACTTC.

The CDR3 protein is CASSLLAGGSYNEQFF. CDR3 DNA sequence: TGTGCCAGTAGCCTACTAGCGGGAGGGTCCTACAATGAGCAGTTCTTC. V and J are TRBV19 and TRBJ2-1; TRBD2 matches 13 bases. Germline CDR1 is LNHDA and CDR2 is SQIVND (reference sequence). The trim removed 6 bases at V and 1 base at J, leaving 3 bases unmatched. The length of the CDR3 is 16 residues.

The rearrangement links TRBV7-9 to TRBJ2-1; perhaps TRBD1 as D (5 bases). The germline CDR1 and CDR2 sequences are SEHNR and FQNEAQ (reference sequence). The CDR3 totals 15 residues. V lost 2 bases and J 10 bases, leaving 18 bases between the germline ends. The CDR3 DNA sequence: TGTGCCAGCAGCTTAAGGCGGTTGGTTCCAGGGGAGCAGTTCTTC. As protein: CASSLRRLVPGEQFF.

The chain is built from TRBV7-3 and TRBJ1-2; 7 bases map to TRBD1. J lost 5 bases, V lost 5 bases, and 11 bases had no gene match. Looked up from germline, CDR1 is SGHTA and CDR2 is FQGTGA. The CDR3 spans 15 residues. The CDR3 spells CASSTRGQDTYGYTF. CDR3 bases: TGTGCCAGCAGCACCCGAGGACAGGACACGTATGGCTACACCTTC.

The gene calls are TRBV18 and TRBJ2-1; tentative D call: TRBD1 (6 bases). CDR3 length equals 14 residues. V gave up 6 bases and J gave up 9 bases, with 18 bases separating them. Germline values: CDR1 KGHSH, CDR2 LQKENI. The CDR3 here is CASSPAGTLREQFF. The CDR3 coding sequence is TGTGCCAGCTCTCCAGCCGGGACACTCCGTGAGCAGTTCTTC.